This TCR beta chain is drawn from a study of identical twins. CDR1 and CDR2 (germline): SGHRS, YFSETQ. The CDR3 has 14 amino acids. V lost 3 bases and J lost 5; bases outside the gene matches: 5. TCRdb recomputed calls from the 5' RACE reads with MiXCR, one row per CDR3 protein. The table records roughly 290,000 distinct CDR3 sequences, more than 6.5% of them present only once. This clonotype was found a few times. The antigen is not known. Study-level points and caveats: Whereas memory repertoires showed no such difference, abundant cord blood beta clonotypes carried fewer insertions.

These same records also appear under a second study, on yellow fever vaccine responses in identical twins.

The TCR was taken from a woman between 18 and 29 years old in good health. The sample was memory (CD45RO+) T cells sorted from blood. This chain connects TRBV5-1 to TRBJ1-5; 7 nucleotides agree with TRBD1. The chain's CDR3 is CASSSTGIDQPQHF. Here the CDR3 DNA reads TGCGCCAGCAGCTCGACAGGGATCGATCAGCCCCAGCATTTT.